This T cell receptor beta chain was obtained from a study of Ad26.COV2.S vaccination and SARS-CoV-2 variants. Study-level information: Participant was drawn from the COV1001 Ad26.COV2.S trial arm.

Study findings and constraints: Possible underestimation of total T cell responses by the TCR breadth and depth analyses was noted. Reported post-vaccination CD8+ and CD4+ T cell responses to spike showed substantial breadth.

Assay: immunoSEQ multiplex PCR; the TCRdb copy retains only in-frame clones and omits some. The profile shows under 600,000 clones, 80% to 90% of them singletons. Germline lookup yields CDR1 LGHDT and CDR2 YNNKEL (reference sequence). The CDR3 spans 15 residues. Trimming cost V 4 bases and J 2 bases, with 13 bases left between them. This clone is a singleton in its sample. As yet, its antigen is unknown. Indicated treatment: some 19 received Ad26.COV2.S at low or high dose, single or two shots; roughly five received placebo; per-sample allocation not given. Each sample was drawn 63 days after the first injection (of vaccine or placebo). SARS-CoV-2 spike from the Wuhan strain was encoded by the vaccine, an Ad26 vector.

V is TRBV3-1 (or the pseudogene TRBV3-2) and J is TRBJ2-3; possibly TRBD2 for D (5 bases). This TCR was recovered from a person between 18 and 65 years old who received the Ad26.COV2.S COVID-19 vaccine or a placebo. Here the sequenced sample was peripheral blood, taken in a trial of Ad26.COV2.S vaccine versus placebo. Here the CDR3 reads CASSPYTSFTDTQYF. CDR3 bases: TGTGCCAGCAGCCCATATACTAGTTTCACAGATACGCAGTATTTT.